A single count supports the clone carrying this T cell receptor (beta chain). Antigen unknown. Before being chosen for sequencing, patients had shown CD8+CD57+ cell expansion by flow cytometry. Prior therapy had not been administered to any patient at the time of blood sampling. These data come from a study of CD8+CD57+ T cells in acquired aplastic anemia. Background on the study: DNA per sorted CD4+ or CD8+ sample ranged about 0.2 to 27.4 ug, averaging around 3.1 ug.

Researchers used genomic DNA as the template to profile TCR beta VDJ and CDR3. One entry per CDR3 protein, called by TCRdb with MiXCR from the reads. The table records around 200,000 distinct CDR3 sequences, more than 45% of them present only once. Study findings and constraints: Common to patients and controls were roughly 30 CD8+ CDR3 sequences.

Input material: sorted CD4+, CD8+, or CD8+CD57+ T cells (not recorded which) from PBMCs. This clonotype was obtained from a human donor with aplastic anemia.

CDR3 nucleotide sequence: TGTGCCAGCAGCGTAGGGACTAGCGGGGGGAACACCGGGGAGCTGTTTTTT. Translation: CASSVGTSGGNTGELFF. V gene TRBV9 combines with J gene TRBJ2-2; 13 bases line up with TRBD2. From germline, CDR1 is SGDLS and CDR2 YYNGEE. The J segment lost 1 base and the V segment lost 0 bases, leaving 0 bases of the junction unmatched. The CDR3 length is 17 residues. Drawing the rest from reference TRBV9 and TRBJ2-2, the complete variable domain is DSGVTQTPKHLITATGQRVTLRCSPRSGDLSVYWYQQSLDQGLQFLIQYYNGEERAKGNILERFSAQQFPDLHSELNLSSLELGDSALYFCASSVGTSGGNTGELFFGEGSRLTVL.